Only one count was recorded for the clone carrying this TCR beta chain. What it recognizes is unknown. This entry comes from a study of T cell responses to AZD1222 COVID-19 vaccine. Per germline, CDR1 SEHNR and CDR2 FQNEAQ (reference sequence). Trimming removed 6 bases from V and 2 bases from J; junction bases left unmatched: 12. The length of the CDR3 is 18 residues. Study observations and caveats: Just five to seven people given AZD1222 tested seropositive at baseline. With two AZD1222 doses given, Spike-specific TCR breadth and depth both rose.

Only in-frame clones appear in the TCRdb table, and some are missing; sequencing was by immunoSEQ multiplex PCR. This repertoire shows 90,000 to 150,000 clones, about nine tenths found once; its top ten account for 2% to 3%. The sample in question was peripheral blood, obtained on day 0 of AZD1222 vaccination. J is TRBJ2-6 and V is TRBV7-9; 8 bases are shared with TRBD2. This clonotype was sampled from an adult in good health. The CDR3 nucleotides read TGTGCCAGCAGTTTTGCACCTTCGGGGGGGCCTGGGGCCAACGTCCTGACTTTC. Protein sequence: CASSFAPSGGPGANVLTF.